Listed below are T cell receptor beta chains from one sample, sequenced in a study of blood T cell repertoires in COVID-19. Clones were read by immunoSEQ multiplex PCR, and TCRdb kept only the in-frame ones, dropping some. This table holds roughly 120,000 clones, 86% found once. Sequencing was done on a sample of peripheral blood. The receptor set was obtained from a human donor in a cohort sampled during active COVID-19. The CDR3 runs from the conserved cysteine through the conserved F or W. A D gene is named only where the DNA matches it firmly. A row's size may be missing; if present it is once, few, many or a size class.

CDR3 length: 10; J gene: TRBJ2-3; V gene: TRBV20-1; clone size: NA; D gene: NA; CDR3 protein: CSAQAVTQYF; CDR3 DNA: TGCAGTGCTCAAGCGGTTACGCAGTATTTT
CDR3 length: 13; J gene: TRBJ1-2; V gene: TRBV15; clone size: once; D gene: NA; CDR3 protein: CATSMADPYGYTF; CDR3 DNA: TGTGCCACCAGCATGGCCGATCCGTATGGCTACACCTTC
CDR3 length: 13; J gene: TRBJ1-1; V gene: TRBV12-3/TRBV12-4; clone size: NA; D gene: NA; CDR3 protein: CASIKGGYTEAFF; CDR3 DNA: TGTGCCAGCATTAAAGGGGGTTACACTGAAGCTTTCTTT
CDR3 length: 14; J gene: TRBJ1-4; V gene: TRBV27; clone size: NA; D gene: NA; CDR3 protein: CASSLKNRGEKLFF; CDR3 DNA: TGTGCCAGCAGTTTAAAGAACCGCGGTGAAAAACTGTTTTTT
CDR3 length: 13; J gene: TRBJ2-7; V gene: TRBV3-1/TRBV3-2; clone size: NA; D gene: NA; CDR3 protein: CASSQVLGGEQYF; CDR3 DNA: TGTGCCAGCAGCCAAGTGCTCGGGGGCGAGCAGTACTTC
CDR3 length: 15; J gene: TRBJ2-7; V gene: TRBV3-1/TRBV3-2; clone size: NA; D gene: TRBD1; CDR3 protein: CASSQIGTGSYEQYF; CDR3 DNA: TGTGCCAGCAGCCAAATCGGGACAGGGTCCTACGAGCAGTACTTC
CDR3 length: 13; J gene: TRBJ1-2; V gene: TRBV7-9; clone size: NA; D gene: NA; CDR3 protein: CASSFPGEDGYTF; CDR3 DNA: TGTGCCAGCAGCTTCCCGGGGGAGGATGGCTACACCTTC
CDR3 length: 14; J gene: TRBJ2-1; V gene: TRBV15; clone size: NA; D gene: TRBD2; CDR3 protein: CATSSSGSYNEQFF; CDR3 DNA: TGTGCCACCAGTTCTAGCGGGAGTTACAATGAGCAGTTCTTC
CDR3 length: 14; J gene: TRBJ1-2; V gene: TRBV2; clone size: NA; D gene: NA; CDR3 protein: CASTEETGYYGYTF; CDR3 DNA: TGTGCCAGCACCGAGGAGACAGGCTACTATGGCTACACCTTC
CDR3 length: 15; J gene: TRBJ2-7; V gene: TRBV5-1; clone size: NA; D gene: TRBD1; CDR3 protein: CASIGQDQNSYEQYF; CDR3 DNA: TGCGCCAGCATAGGACAGGACCAAAACTCCTACGAGCAGTACTTC
CDR3 length: 15; J gene: TRBJ1-1; V gene: TRBV7-9; clone size: NA; D gene: NA; CDR3 protein: CASSTMKQGNTEAFF; CDR3 DNA: TGTGCCAGCAGCACCATGAAACAGGGGAACACTGAAGCTTTCTTT
CDR3 length: 13; J gene: TRBJ1-5; V gene: TRBV7-9; clone size: medium-sized; D gene: NA; CDR3 protein: CASSLDSDQPQHF; CDR3 DNA: TGTGCCAGCAGCTTGGACAGTGATCAGCCCCAGCATTTT
CDR3 length: 19; J gene: TRBJ1-4; V gene: TRBV5-1; clone size: NA; D gene: NA; CDR3 protein: CASSLVGRGQRATNEKLFF; CDR3 DNA: TGCGCCAGCAGCTTGGTGGGTAGGGGCCAACGCGCAACTAATGAAAAACTGTTTTTT
CDR3 length: 16; J gene: TRBJ2-7; V gene: TRBV11-3; clone size: NA; D gene: TRBD2; CDR3 protein: CASSSSTAGGSYEQYF; CDR3 DNA: TGTGCCAGCAGCTCCTCCACGGCGGGAGGCTCCTACGAGCAGTACTTC
CDR3 length: 15; J gene: TRBJ2-1; V gene: TRBV9; clone size: NA; D gene: TRBD1; CDR3 protein: CASSGSGTGYNEQFF; CDR3 DNA: TGTGCCAGCAGCGGATCCGGGACAGGTTACAATGAGCAGTTCTTC
CDR3 length: 15; J gene: TRBJ2-7; V gene: TRBV4-1; clone size: NA; D gene: TRBD1; CDR3 protein: CASSQARTGTGKQYF; CDR3 DNA: TGCGCCAGCAGCCAAGCCCGAACCGGGACAGGGAAACAGTACTTC
CDR3 length: 16; J gene: TRBJ1-6; V gene: TRBV4-2; clone size: NA; D gene: NA; CDR3 protein: CASSQDPAGPNSPLHF; CDR3 DNA: TGTGCCAGCAGCCAAGATCCGGCAGGGCCCAATTCACCCCTCCACTTT
CDR3 length: 16; J gene: TRBJ1-5; V gene: TRBV28; clone size: once; D gene: TRBD1; CDR3 protein: CASSRRQGTGNQPQHF; CDR3 DNA: TGTGCCAGCAGCCGAAGACAGGGGACGGGCAATCAGCCCCAGCATTTT
CDR3 length: 17; J gene: TRBJ1-4; V gene: TRBV5-5; clone size: NA; D gene: TRBD1; CDR3 protein: CASSWDSGLFINEKLFF; CDR3 DNA: TGTGCCAGCAGCTGGGACAGCGGATTATTTATTAATGAAAAACTGTTTTTT
CDR3 length: 15; J gene: TRBJ2-7; V gene: TRBV6-5; clone size: NA; D gene: TRBD1; CDR3 protein: CASSRDSRTHYEQYF; CDR3 DNA: TGTGCCAGCAGTCGGGACAGTCGAACCCACTACGAGCAGTACTTC
CDR3 length: 15; J gene: TRBJ1-1; V gene: TRBV11-3; clone size: NA; D gene: NA; CDR3 protein: CASSPTGDLNTEAFF; CDR3 DNA: TGTGCCAGCAGCCCTACGGGGGACCTGAACACTGAAGCTTTCTTT
CDR3 length: 15; J gene: TRBJ2-1; V gene: TRBV6-5; clone size: NA; D gene: TRBD1; CDR3 protein: CASAGQGGQYNEQFF; CDR3 DNA: TGTGCCAGCGCTGGACAGGGGGGCCAATACAATGAGCAGTTCTTC
CDR3 length: 11; J gene: TRBJ1-2; V gene: TRBV6-5; clone size: NA; D gene: NA; CDR3 protein: CASTQNYGYTF; CDR3 DNA: TGTGCCAGCACGCAGAACTATGGCTACACCTTC
CDR3 length: 16; J gene: TRBJ1-4; V gene: TRBV19; clone size: NA; D gene: TRBD1; CDR3 protein: CASSPRGDRGPPELFF; CDR3 DNA: TGTGCCAGTAGTCCTAGGGGGGACAGGGGGCCCCCCGAACTGTTTTTT
CDR3 length: 17; J gene: TRBJ1-3; V gene: TRBV2; clone size: NA; D gene: NA; CDR3 protein: CASSEQVVAFSGNTIYF; CDR3 DNA: TGTGCCAGCAGTGAACAGGTAGTCGCCTTCTCTGGAAACACCATATATTTT
CDR3 length: 16; J gene: TRBJ2-3; V gene: TRBV20-1; clone size: NA; D gene: TRBD1; CDR3 protein: CSASEEGQGSTDTQYF; CDR3 DNA: TGCAGTGCTAGTGAAGAAGGACAGGGTAGCACAGATACGCAGTATTTT
CDR3 length: 14; J gene: TRBJ1-2; V gene: TRBV2; clone size: few; D gene: NA; CDR3 protein: CASSPPNNRHLYTF; CDR3 DNA: TGTGCCAGCAGTCCCCCTAACAATAGACATCTCTACACCTTC
CDR3 length: 14; J gene: TRBJ1-2; V gene: TRBV2; clone size: NA; D gene: TRBD1; CDR3 protein: CASSDTGAPYGYTF; CDR3 DNA: TGTGCCAGCAGTGACACAGGGGCCCCCTATGGCTACACCTTC
CDR3 length: 17; J gene: TRBJ2-7; V gene: TRBV19; clone size: NA; D gene: TRBD2; CDR3 protein: CASSFGTSGRLAYEQYF; CDR3 DNA: TGTGCCAGTAGTTTCGGGACTAGCGGGAGGCTGGCCTACGAGCAGTACTTC
CDR3 length: 17; J gene: TRBJ2-5; V gene: TRBV5-1; clone size: NA; D gene: TRBD2; CDR3 protein: CASSFTLRGGRQETQYF; CDR3 DNA: TGCGCCAGCAGCTTTACGTTGCGGGGGGGGCGGCAAGAGACCCAGTACTTC
CDR3 length: 13; J gene: TRBJ1-1; V gene: TRBV27; clone size: NA; D gene: NA; CDR3 protein: CASSLRPGDEAFF; CDR3 DNA: TGTGCCAGCAGTTTAAGGCCAGGGGACGAAGCTTTCTTT
CDR3 length: 14; J gene: TRBJ1-2; V gene: TRBV25-1; clone size: few; D gene: NA; CDR3 protein: CASSDPESFYGYTF; CDR3 DNA: TGTGCCAGCAGTGATCCCGAAAGCTTCTATGGCTACACCTTC
CDR3 length: 16; J gene: TRBJ2-3; V gene: TRBV6-5; clone size: once; D gene: TRBD1; CDR3 protein: CASSYGTGGRSDTQYF; CDR3 DNA: TGTGCCAGCAGTTACGGGACAGGGGGTAGAAGCGATACGCAGTATTTT
CDR3 length: 13; J gene: TRBJ1-4; V gene: TRBV28; clone size: NA; D gene: NA; CDR3 protein: CASRIGTTEKLFF; CDR3 DNA: TGTGCCAGCAGGATAGGGACAACTGAAAAACTGTTTTTT
CDR3 length: 14; J gene: TRBJ1-2; V gene: TRBV19; clone size: NA; D gene: NA; CDR3 protein: CASSPARSDYGYTF; CDR3 DNA: TGTGCCAGTAGTCCCGCGCGGTCTGATTATGGCTACACCTTC
CDR3 length: 14; J gene: TRBJ1-5; V gene: TRBV6-5; clone size: once; D gene: NA; CDR3 protein: CASSMWQGRQPQHF; CDR3 DNA: TGTGCCAGCAGTATGTGGCAGGGTCGGCAGCCCCAGCATTTT
CDR3 length: 17; J gene: TRBJ1-6; V gene: TRBV19; clone size: NA; D gene: TRBD1; CDR3 protein: CASSISLRQGRLTPLHF; CDR3 DNA: TGTGCCAGTAGTATAAGTTTGAGACAGGGCCGGCTTACACCCCTCCACTTT
CDR3 length: 15; J gene: TRBJ1-4; V gene: TRBV30; clone size: few; D gene: NA; CDR3 protein: CAWSVGPGTNEKLFF; CDR3 DNA: TGTGCCTGGAGTGTAGGCCCGGGAACTAATGAAAAACTGTTTTTT
CDR3 length: 16; J gene: TRBJ2-1; V gene: TRBV5-6; clone size: NA; D gene: NA; CDR3 protein: CASSPPAGSEGGEQFF; CDR3 DNA: TGTGCCAGCAGCCCACCGGCCGGGTCTGAAGGGGGTGAGCAGTTCTTC
CDR3 length: 15; J gene: TRBJ2-7; V gene: TRBV11-2; clone size: once; D gene: TRBD2; CDR3 protein: CASSWGGLSSYEQYF; CDR3 DNA: TGTGCCAGCAGCTGGGGGGGACTAAGCTCCTACGAGCAGTACTTC
CDR3 length: 14; J gene: TRBJ1-5; V gene: TRBV10-3; clone size: NA; D gene: TRBD1; CDR3 protein: CAIAPQGSGQPQHF; CDR3 DNA: TGTGCCATCGCCCCACAGGGGAGTGGTCAGCCCCAGCATTTT
CDR3 length: 16; J gene: TRBJ2-4; V gene: TRBV28; clone size: NA; D gene: NA; CDR3 protein: CASSLWQGSAKNIQYF; CDR3 DNA: TGTGCCAGCAGTTTATGGCAGGGGTCGGCCAAAAACATTCAGTACTTC
CDR3 length: 12; J gene: TRBJ1-2; V gene: TRBV27; clone size: NA; D gene: NA; CDR3 protein: CASIDRVYGYTF; CDR3 DNA: TGTGCCAGCATCGATCGGGTTTATGGCTACACCTTC
CDR3 length: 11; J gene: TRBJ1-1; V gene: TRBV19; clone size: once; D gene: NA; CDR3 protein: CASSIRVAAFF; CDR3 DNA: TGTGCCAGTAGTATTCGGGTCGCAGCTTTCTTT
CDR3 length: 19; J gene: TRBJ2-2; V gene: TRBV5-4; clone size: NA; D gene: TRBD2; CDR3 protein: CASSHDTMSYLAGTGELFF; CDR3 DNA: TGTGCCAGCAGCCATGATACAATGTCTTACCTAGCGGGCACCGGGGAGCTGTTTTTT
CDR3 length: 16; J gene: TRBJ1-1; V gene: TRBV6-6; clone size: NA; D gene: TRBD1; CDR3 protein: CASRPGTGGRNTEAFF; CDR3 DNA: TGTGCCAGCAGGCCCGGGACAGGGGGAAGGAACACTGAAGCTTTCTTT
CDR3 length: 13; J gene: TRBJ2-7; V gene: TRBV29-1; clone size: NA; D gene: NA; CDR3 protein: CSVDGGGGYEQYF; CDR3 DNA: TGCAGCGTTGACGGGGGAGGGGGATACGAGCAGTACTTC
CDR3 length: 15; J gene: TRBJ2-1; V gene: TRBV14; clone size: NA; D gene: NA; CDR3 protein: CASSHPQGNYNEQFF; CDR3 DNA: TGTGCCAGCAGCCACCCCCAGGGAAACTACAATGAGCAGTTCTTC
CDR3 length: 15; J gene: TRBJ2-7; V gene: TRBV9; clone size: NA; D gene: TRBD1; CDR3 protein: CASSVGPGQNYEQYF; CDR3 DNA: TGTGCCAGCAGCGTAGGACCGGGACAGAACTACGAGCAGTACTTC
CDR3 length: 15; J gene: TRBJ2-1; V gene: TRBV9; clone size: NA; D gene: TRBD2; CDR3 protein: CASSNSGSTYNEQFF; CDR3 DNA: TGTGCCAGCAGCAACAGCGGGAGTACCTACAATGAGCAGTTCTTC
CDR3 length: 15; J gene: TRBJ2-7; V gene: TRBV19; clone size: NA; D gene: NA; CDR3 protein: CASSIPPTGGHEQYF; CDR3 DNA: TGTGCCAGTAGTATCCCACCGACAGGTGGGCACGAGCAGTACTTC